The 24 T cell receptor beta chains below were found in one sample sequenced in a study of blood T cells in healthy people across ages. With a J-beta primer mix and a sample-barcoded 5' primer, a second PCR ran about 7 to 11 cycles. MiXCR, run by TCRdb on the 5' RACE reads, gives a single entry per CDR3 protein. Of 850,000 or so distinct CDR3 sequences in the sample, 25% to 30% are singletons; the top ten hold around 15%. The sequencing input was blood. Receptor source: a woman older than 75 in good health.

This rearrangement joins TRBV5-1 to TRBJ2-1, with unresolved D. CDR3 size: 17 residues. Trimming removed 0 bases from V and 9 bases from J, with 22 bases in between. The V gene's germline CDR1 is SGHRS and CDR2 YFSETQ. The CDR3 DNA reads as TGCGCCAGCAGCTTGGCCACGTACGTCATCTCTGGCAGTGAGCAGTTCTTC. It translates to CASSLATYVISGSEQFF. The full variable domain, completed using reference TRBV5-1 and TRBJ2-1, is KAGVTQTPRYLIKTRGQQVTLSCSPISGHRSVSWYQQTPGQGLQFLFEYFSETQRNKGNFPGRFSGRQFSNSRSEMNVSTLELGDSALYLCASSLATYVISGSEQFFGPGTRLTVL.

This clonotype has only a few counts. Being one base from a much bigger clone, this may be a read error. The chain has TRBV20-1 and TRBJ2-7, with D unclear. V was clipped by 6 bases and J by 10 bases, with 13 bases between them. Germline loops: CDR1 DFQATT, CDR2 SNEGSKA (reference sequence). The CDR3 contains 10 residues. In DNA form, the CDR3 reads TGCAGTGCCGTAACAAGCGCCCAGTACTTC. Translating gives CSAVTSAQYF.

In its sample, this clonotype was seen many times. V and J are TRBV7-2 and TRBJ2-7; D uncertain. CDR1 and CDR2 from the germline V gene are SGHTA and FQGNSA. The CDR3 has 15 amino acids. Deletions cut 1 base from V and 2 bases from J, with 12 bases between. Here the CDR3 reads CASSLEKLPTYEQYF. CDR3 DNA: TGTGCCAGCAGCTTAGAGAAGCTCCCGACCTACGAGCAGTACTTC.

This clonotype was counted many times. The rearrangement uses TRBV7-2 and TRBJ1-1; D ambiguous. Looked up from germline, CDR1 is SGHTA and CDR2 is FQGNSA. Trimming took off 3 bases at V and 2 bases at J, with 10 bases between the two ends. The CDR3 totals 14 residues. The CDR3 loop reads CASSFQASNTEAFF. The CDR3 nucleotides read TGTGCCAGCAGCTTCCAGGCGTCAAACACTGAAGCTTTCTTT.

This clonotype was recorded at least ten times. CDR3 amino acids: CASSLVASKFETQYF. In DNA form, the CDR3 reads TGTGCCAGCAGCTTGGTTGCTAGCAAATTCGAGACCCAGTACTTC. The V call is TRBV5-4, the J call TRBJ2-5; D possibly corresponds to TRBD2 (5 bases). There are 15 residues in the CDR3. V was trimmed by 0 bases and J by 5 bases, leaving 14 bases between them. Per the germline V gene, CDR1 is SGHNT and CDR2 is YYREEE (reference sequence). Drawing the rest from reference TRBV5-4 and TRBJ2-5, the complete variable domain is ETGVTQSPTHLIKTRGQQVTLRCSSQSGHNTVSWYQQALGQGPQFIFQYYREEENGRGNFPPRFSGLQFPNYSSELNVNALELDDSALYLCASSLVASKFETQYFGPGTRLLVL.

At least ten counts were recorded for this clonotype. The chain is built from TRBV12-3 or TRBV12-4 and TRBJ2-1; unclear D gene. The CDR3 length is 15 residues. V lost 6 bases to trimming and J lost 6 bases, with 18 bases between them. The CDR3 sequence: CASSPRTTNRNEQFF. CDR3 sequence (DNA): TGTGCCAGCAGCCCTCGGACGACCAACCGCAATGAGCAGTTCTTC.

This sequence joins TRBV12-3 or TRBV12-4 and TRBJ2-5; no firm D call. The CDR3 sequence is 12 residues long. V was cut by 6 bases and J by 9 bases, with 14 bases left in between. The CDR3 sequence: CASRVREDAQYF. In nucleotides, the CDR3 is TGTGCCAGCAGAGTGAGAGAAGATGCCCAGTACTTC.

This clonotype has just a few counts. The chain couples TRBV30 to TRBJ1-4; D is perhaps TRBD1 (6 bases). The germline gives CDR1 GTSNPN, CDR2 SVGIG (reference sequence). The CDR3 totals 17 residues. With 8 bases removed from V and 0 bases from J, the gap between germline ends came to 22 bases. CDR3 sequence (DNA): TGTGCCGCCTCCACAGGGACCCCGACTGCAACTAATGAAAAACTGTTTTTT. This encodes CAASTGTPTATNEKLFF. Together with reference TRBV30 and TRBJ1-4, the CDR3 gives the full variable domain: SQTIHQWPATLVQPVGSPLSLECTVEGTSNPNLYWYRQAAGRGLQLLFYSVGIGQISSEVPQNLSASRPQDRQFILSSKKLLLSDSGFYLCAASTGTPTATNEKLFFGSGTQLSVL.

This clonotype was observed many times. This chain connects TRBV20-1 to TRBJ2-3, with TRBD1 identical over 10 bases. The germline V gene encodes CDR1 DFQATT and CDR2 SNEGSKA (reference sequence). The trim removed 3 bases at V and 0 bases at J, leaving 0 bases unmatched. The CDR3 is 14 residues long. The chain's CDR3 is CSARDRGSTDTQYF. The CDR3 coding sequence is TGCAGTGCTAGGGACAGGGGGAGCACAGATACGCAGTATTTT.

This clonotype was counted between two and nine times. The chain links TRBV27 to TRBJ2-3, with D perhaps matching TRBD1 or TRBD2 (5 bases each). CDR3 size: 15 residues. The germline gives CDR1 MNHEY, CDR2 SMNVEV (reference sequence). Trimming took off 6 bases at V and 4 bases at J, with 17 bases between the two ends. The DNA of the CDR3 is TGTGCCAGCAGAAAACAGGCTGCGGGCGCAGATACGCAGTATTTT. This encodes CASRKQAAGADTQYF.

This clonotype turned up a few times. This may arise from a read error, as a much more abundant clone is one base away. The V and J genes are TRBV6-2 or TRBV6-3 and TRBJ2-1, with 7 positions matching TRBD2. The V segment lost 6 bases and the J segment 6 bases; nucleotides outside the gene matches: 8. This CDR3 has 14 residues. The V gene's germline CDR1 is MNHEY and CDR2 SVGEGT. The CDR3 bases are TGTGCCAGCAGACGAGCGGGGCAGGTCAATGAGCAGTTCTTC. Amino acids: CASRRAGQVNEQFF.

V and J are TRBV4-3 and TRBJ2-7; D remains unclear. The CDR3 consists of 14 residues. Germline V gives CDR1 LGHNA, CDR2 YSLEER. The V end was cut by 1 base, the J end by 7 bases, with 14 bases between. CDR3 bases: TGCGCCAGCAGCCAAGGCCGTGCGCAGTCAGAGCAGTACTTC. Translating it yields CASSQGRAQSEQYF.

Notes on this clonotype: A much larger clone is a single base away; this may be a read error. The V call is TRBV7-2, the J call TRBJ2-7; D remains unclear. The DNA end is more similar to TRBJ2-5, so the J call may be wrong. Germline CDR1 reads SGHTA; CDR2 reads FQGNSA. The CDR3 sequence is 13 residues long. The CDR3 DNA is TGTGCCGGCAGCTTTGTGGGAATTAAGACCCAGTACTTC. As protein: CAGSFVGIKTQYF.

This chain connects TRBV18 to TRBJ1-5; no clear D. The germline gives CDR1 KGHSH, CDR2 LQKENI. V was pared by 2 bases and J by 9 bases, with 17 bases between. The CDR3 loop spans 15 amino acids. The CDR3 DNA reads as TGTGCCAGCTCACCAAGTTCTGGGGTTCTCGGGCCCCAGCATTTT. Protein product: CASSPSSGVLGPQHF. Together with reference TRBV18 and TRBJ1-5, the CDR3 gives the full variable domain: NAGVMQNPRHLVRRRGQEARLRCSPMKGHSHVYWYRQLPEEGLKFMVYLQKENIIDESGMPKERFSAEFPKEGPSILRIQQVVRGDSAAYFCASSPSSGVLGPQHFGDGTRLSIL.

This clonotype was recorded many times. The chain combines TRBV6-6 with TRBJ2-4, with TRBD1 matching over 7 bases. CDR1 MNHNY and CDR2 SVGAGI come from the germline V gene (reference sequence). CDR3 length equals 16 residues. J gave up 0 bases and V 6 bases, and 8 bases lay outside the gene matches. The CDR3 spells CASSSDRSLAKNIQYF. The DNA of the CDR3 is TGTGCCAGCAGCTCGGACAGGTCCTTAGCCAAAAACATTCAGTACTTC.

With regard to this clonotype: A much larger clone differs from this one at a single base, so this may be a read error. The V and J genes are TRBV3-1 and TRBJ2-1; no firm D call. This CDR3 region has 13 residues. In germline, CDR1 is LGHDT, CDR2 YNNKEL (reference sequence). CDR3 amino acids: CASSQGSVDEQVF. In DNA, the CDR3 is TGTGCCAGCAGCCAAGGCAGTGTCGATGAGCAGGTCTTC.

V usage is TRBV29-1 and J usage is TRBJ1-1; D uncertain. The germline V gene encodes CDR1 SQVTM and CDR2 ANQGSEA. V lost 8 bases, J lost 1 base, and 8 bases lay in between. This CDR3 has 11 amino acids. CDR3 nucleotide sequence: TGCAGCCCCCTGCGGAACACTGAAGCTTTCTTT. It translates to CSPLRNTEAFF.

Only a few counts were recorded for this clonotype. A much bigger clone sits one base away, suggesting this may be a read error. The chain employs TRBV7-2 and TRBJ2-5; the match to TRBD2 covers 9 bases. Germline V gives CDR1 SGHTA, CDR2 FQGNSA. The CDR3 length is 16 residues. V gave up 3 bases and J gave up 11 bases; unmatched junction bases: 16. The chain's CDR3 is CASSLRAGGKSSEQYF. The DNA of the CDR3 is TGTGCCAGCAGCTTGAGGGCGGGGGGGAAGTCAAGTGAGCAGTACTTC. The full variable domain, in which reference TRBV7-2 and TRBJ2-5 provide the parts outside the CDR3, is GAGVSQSPSNKVTEKGKDVELRCDPISGHTALYWYRQSLGQGLEFLIYFQGNSAPDKSGLPSDRFSAERTGGSVSTLTIQRTQQEDSAVYLCASSLRAGGKSSEQYFGPGTRLLVL.

V is TRBV6-2 or TRBV6-3 and J is TRBJ1-5, with 8 bases matching TRBD1. Germline V lookup: CDR1 MNHEY, CDR2 SVGEGT. The CDR3 sequence is 16 residues long. Trimming removed 2 bases from V and 6 bases from J; junction bases left unmatched: 9. The CDR3 coding sequence is TGTGCCAGCAGTTACGGGGCAGGGGGCGTCTTTCAGCCCCAGCATTTT. Its protein is CASSYGAGGVFQPQHF.

The gene calls are TRBV12-3 or TRBV12-4 and TRBJ2-3; D gene uncertain. This CDR3 is 15 amino acids long. V was trimmed by 2 bases and J by 4 bases, leaving 13 bases between them. The chain's CDR3 is CASSLYSSRADTQYF. The CDR3, as DNA: TGTGCCAGCAGTTTATACAGCTCTAGAGCAGATACGCAGTATTTT.

This clonotype showed up just a few times. The chain uses TRBV4-1 and TRBJ1-6; perhaps TRBD1 as D (5 bases). This CDR3 has 16 residues. The germline gives CDR1 MGHRA, CDR2 YSYEKL. Trimming pared 1 base from V and 10 bases from J, leaving 17 bases between. CDR3 residues: CASSQGAEGSGSPLHF. In DNA form, the CDR3 reads TGCGCCAGCAGCCAAGGTGCGGAGGGCTCAGGGTCACCCCTCCACTTT.

This clonotype has more than one count but fewer than ten. The chain employs TRBV9 and TRBJ1-1; D call uncertain. Trimming removed 7 bases from V and 1 base from J, with 11 bases in between. This CDR3 has 13 residues. CDR1 and CDR2 (germline): SGDLS, YYNGEE. The CDR3 DNA follows: TGTGCCAGCTCACCTAAGGCGAACACTGAAGCTTTCTTT. Translation gives CASSPKANTEAFF.

This clonotype has ten or more counts. The CDR3 here is CASSSHSLETQYF. The CDR3 nucleotides are TGTGCCAGCAGCTCCCACAGTCTAGAGACCCAGTACTTC. The chain has TRBV7-2 and TRBJ2-5, with D unclear. V shed 4 bases and J shed 4 bases, with 10 bases lying between them. The CDR3 is made up of 13 amino acids. Germline V lookup: CDR1 SGHTA, CDR2 FQGNSA.

This clonotype has a handful of counts. The V call is TRBV20-1, the J call TRBJ2-3; TRBD2 matches at 11 bases. CDR1 DFQATT and CDR2 SNEGSKA come from the germline V gene (reference sequence). CDR3 length equals 16 residues. V lost 0 bases and J lost 6; bases outside the gene matches: 8. The CDR3 reads CSARDVTSGVVDTQYF. The DNA for the CDR3 is TGCAGTGCTAGAGACGTGACTAGCGGGGTTGTGGATACGCAGTATTTT.